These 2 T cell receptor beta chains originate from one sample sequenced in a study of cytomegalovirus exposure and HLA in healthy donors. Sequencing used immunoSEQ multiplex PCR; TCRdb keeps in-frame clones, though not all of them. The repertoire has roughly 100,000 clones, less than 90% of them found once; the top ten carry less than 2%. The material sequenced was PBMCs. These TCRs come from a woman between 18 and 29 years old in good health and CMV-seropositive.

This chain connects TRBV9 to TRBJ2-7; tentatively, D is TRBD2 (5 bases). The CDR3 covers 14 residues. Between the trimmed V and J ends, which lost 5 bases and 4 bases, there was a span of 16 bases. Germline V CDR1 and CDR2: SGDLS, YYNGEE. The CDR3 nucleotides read TGTGCCAGCAGTAAGACAAAGGGCGGGTACGAGCAGTACTTC. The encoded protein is CASSKTKGGYEQYF. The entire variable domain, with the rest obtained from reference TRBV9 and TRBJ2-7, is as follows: DSGVTQTPKHLITATGQRVTLRCSPRSGDLSVYWYQQSLDQGLQFLIQYYNGEERAKGNILERFSAQQFPDLHSELNLSSLELGDSALYFCASSKTKGGYEQYFGPGTRLTVT.

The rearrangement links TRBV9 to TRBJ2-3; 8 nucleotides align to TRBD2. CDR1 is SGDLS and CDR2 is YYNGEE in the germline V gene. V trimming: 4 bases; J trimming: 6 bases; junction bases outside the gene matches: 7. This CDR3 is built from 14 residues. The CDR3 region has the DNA TGTGCCAGCAGCCCAGGACTAGCCAGGGATACGCAGTATTTT. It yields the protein CASSPGLARDTQYF.